This T cell receptor beta chain was captured in a study of blood T cell repertoires in COVID-19. Study-wide background: The analysed material was cDNA or gDNA that came from T cells, B-cell-depleted T cells, or PBMCs.

This clone has just a few counts. The junction had 4 bases not matched to a gene; V was cut back by 2 bases and J by 2 bases. CDR1 and CDR2 from the germline V gene are MNHEY and SVGAGI. This CDR3 spans 15 amino acids. Under the authors' procedure: Estimation of nucleated cell counts was performed using reference gene primer amplification. Sequencing was performed with immunoSEQ multiplex PCR; in TCRdb, only in-frame clones are kept and a portion is missing. That table furnishes V, J and clone size, whereas the DNA furnished D and trimming. Found here are some 120,000 clones, more than 70% of them singletons; the top ten hold approximately 5%.

V is TRBV6-5 and J is TRBJ2-7; 9 nucleotides align to TRBD1. Sequenced input: peripheral blood. This clonotype was obtained from a human donor in a cohort sampled during active COVID-19. In DNA, the CDR3 is TGTGCCAGCAGTTACGGGACAGGGTTCCCCTACGAGCAGTACTTC. Residues: CASSYGTGFPYEQYF.